A selection of T cell receptor beta chains follows, all from one sample in a study of blood T cell repertoires in COVID-19. The protocol was immunoSEQ multiplex PCR, while the TCRdb copy is restricted to in-frame clones and leaves out a portion. The table shows 190,000 or so clones, with about 81% occurring only once. Input material: peripheral blood. These receptor sequences come from a woman older than 75 with COVID-19, enrolled during active disease. CDR3s include the opening cysteine and the closing phenylalanine or tryptophan. A D gene is named only where the DNA matches it firmly. Size is omitted from some rows. Given values are once, few, many or a class for expanded clones.

>TRBV7-2|TRBJ1-2|NA|TRBD1
TGTGCCAGCAGCCCATTTGAGGGGGCGGGAGGCTACACCTTC
CASSPFEGAGGYTF
>TRBV2|TRBJ2-1|NA|NA
TGTGCCAGCAGTGACTCTATGATTAACTACAATGAGCAGTTCTTC
CASSDSMINYNEQFF
>TRBV7-8|TRBJ1-5|NA|NA
TGTGCCAGCAGCTTAGGTCGGGGAGGCAATCAGCCCCAGCATTTT
CASSLGRGGNQPQHF
>TRBV5-1|TRBJ2-1|NA|TRBD2
TGCGCCAGCAGCGGGGGACTAGCGGGAGCATACAATGAGCAGTTCTTC
CASSGGLAGAYNEQFF
>TRBV3-1/TRBV3-2|TRBJ2-1|NA|TRBD1
TGTGCCAGCAGCCAAGACACCGGGACAGGGAAGTACTACAATGAGCAGTTCTTC
CASSQDTGTGKYYNEQFF
>TRBV12-3/TRBV12-4|TRBJ1-1|NA|TRBD1
TGTGCCAGCAGGTCCGGGACAGGGGGGGAAGCTTTCTTT
CASRSGTGGEAFF
>TRBV6-5|TRBJ1-2|NA|NA
TGTGCCAGCAAGGTGACAGCCGCCTATGGCTACACCTTC
CASKVTAAYGYTF
>TRBV7-2|TRBJ2-5|NA|NA
TGTGCCAGCAGCGGGGGACGGGGGGAGACCCAGTACTTC
CASSGGRGETQYF
>TRBV2|TRBJ2-3|NA|TRBD2
TGTGCCAGCAGTGAGGGACTAGTTACTAGCACAGATACGCAGTATTTT
CASSEGLVTSTDTQYF
>TRBV5-1|TRBJ2-1|once|NA
TGCGCCAGCAGCTTGCAGGCAGGGGTGTACAATGAGCAGTTCTTC
CASSLQAGVYNEQFF
>TRBV6-2/TRBV6-3|TRBJ1-2|NA|TRBD1
TGTGCCAGCAGCAATCACGGACAGGGGGTTCATAAGCGAAACTATGGCTACACCTTC
CASSNHGQGVHKRNYGYTF
>TRBV3-1/TRBV3-2|TRBJ2-2|few|TRBD2
TGTGCCAGCAGCCCTCGGGAGGACGGGGAGCTGTTTTTT
CASSPREDGELFF
>TRBV18|TRBJ1-1|NA|TRBD1
TGTGCCAGCTCACTCGGACAGGGAAACACTGAAGCTTTCTTT
CASSLGQGNTEAFF
>TRBV2|TRBJ1-5|NA|NA
TGTGCCAGCAGTGAAGCATCGGTTTATAGCAATCAGCCCCAGCATTTT
CASSEASVYSNQPQHF
>TRBV5-8|TRBJ2-1|NA|NA
TGTGCCAGCAGCTTCACAGACAATGAGCAGTTCTTC
CASSFTDNEQFF
>TRBV7-6|TRBJ1-1|NA|TRBD1
TGTGCCAGCAGCTTAGCGGCAGGGGGCGCTTTCACTGAAGCTTTCTTT
CASSLAAGGAFTEAFF
>TRBV19|TRBJ2-2|NA|NA
NA
CASKRRRAGELFF
>TRBV5-4|TRBJ2-7|NA|TRBD1
TGTGCCAGCAGCCCGACAGGGGACGAGCAGTACTTC
CASSPTGDEQYF
>TRBV18|TRBJ2-1|NA|TRBD2
TGTGCCAGCTCGACACTAGCGGGGAAGAACAATGAGCAGTTCTTC
CASSTLAGKNNEQFF
>TRBV5-1|TRBJ2-3|few|NA
TGCGCCAGCAGCTCAACAGGTAGCACAGATACGCAGTATTTT
CASSSTGSTDTQYF
>TRBV5-6|TRBJ2-7|NA|TRBD1
TGTGCCAGCAGCCCCGGGACAGGGGCTTACGAGCAGTACTTC
CASSPGTGAYEQYF
>TRBV19|TRBJ1-2|NA|NA
TGTGCCAGTAGTATACGGGGGATCGGCTATGGCTACACCTTC
CASSIRGIGYGYTF
>TRBV6-5|TRBJ1-2|NA|TRBD1
TGTGCCAGCAAGATCGACAGGGGGCGCTTCTATGGCTACACCTTC
CASKIDRGRFYGYTF
>TRBV4-1|TRBJ2-7|NA|TRBD1
TGCGCCAGCAGCCAAGGCCTCCCAGGGGGCTACTACGAGCAGTACTTC
CASSQGLPGGYYEQYF
>TRBV5-5|TRBJ2-5|NA|TRBD1
TGTGCCAGCAGCAAGGGACAGGAGTACCAAGAGACCCAGTACTTC
CASSKGQEYQETQYF